Below, 6 T cell receptor beta chains from the same sample are listed, as sequenced in a study of blood T cells in healthy people across ages. Through a sample-barcoded 5' primer and a J-beta primer mix, a second PCR was run for roughly 6 to 11 cycles. TCRdb recomputed calls from the 5' RACE reads with MiXCR, one row per CDR3 protein. The sample yields fewer than 1.5 million distinct CDR3 sequences, 40% to 50% seen once. The source material was blood. Every receptor here comes from a woman between 18 and 30 years old in good health.

The table lists this clonotype with a count of one. This chain connects TRBV12-3 or TRBV12-4 to TRBJ2-1; 7 bases fit TRBD1. This CDR3 is 15 amino acids long. J was trimmed by 13 bases and V by 5 bases; bases with no gene match: 17. CDR3 sequence: CASSPRDSPQETQFF. CDR3 coding DNA: TGTGCCAGCAGTCCCCGGGACAGTCCACAAGAGACCCAGTTCTTC.

This clonotype has a handful of counts. This chain joins TRBV20-1 and TRBJ2-5, with D tentatively TRBD2 (5 bases). CDR3 size: 10 residues. The V gene lost 7 bases and the J gene lost 5 bases, with 8 bases spanning the gap. Germline values: CDR1 DFQATT, CDR2 SNEGSKA (reference sequence). The DNA for the CDR3 is TGCAGTGAGGACTGGGAGACCCAGTACTTC. It is translated as CSEDWETQYF.

The J gene is TRBJ1-6, the V gene TRBV19, with D hard to call. Per the germline V gene, CDR1 is LNHDA and CDR2 is SQIVND (reference sequence). V was trimmed by 10 bases and J by 7 bases, leaving 14 bases between them. The CDR3 totals 13 residues. For the CDR3, the DNA is TGTGCCACCGCCCCTGCCCGGAATTCACCCCTCCACTTT. It yields the protein CATAPARNSPLHF.

The chain employs TRBV30 and TRBJ1-5; no clear D. The CDR3 sequence is 15 residues long. Trimming removed 1 base from V and 0 bases from J, with 10 bases in between. Germline lookup yields CDR1 GTSNPN and CDR2 SVGIG (reference sequence). CDR3 in DNA: TGTGCCTGGAGTGGGCCAAGGCTTAGCAATCAGCCCCAGCATTTT. It translates to CAWSGPRLSNQPQHF.

V is TRBV3-1 and J is TRBJ2-1, with a tentative D call TRBD2 (5 bases). The CDR3 is 14 amino acids. The V gene's germline CDR1 is LGHDT and CDR2 YNNKEL (reference sequence). Trimming shortened V by 0 bases and J by 9 bases, and 12 bases separated the two germline ends. In DNA, the CDR3 is TGTGCCAGCAGCCAAGATATTAGCGCAGGTGAGCAGTTCTTC. Its protein is CASSQDISAGEQFF.

This sequence joins TRBV10-1 and TRBJ2-3; 10 nucleotides line up with TRBD2. Germline V CDR1 and CDR2: WNHNN, SYGVQD (reference sequence). V lost 2 bases, J lost 0 bases, and 2 bases stayed unmatched. CDR3 length: 16 amino acids. CDR3 amino acids: CASSELAGDSTDTQYF. The CDR3 region has the DNA TGCGCCAGCAGTGAGCTAGCGGGGGATAGCACAGATACGCAGTATTTT.